This T cell receptor (beta chain) was recovered during a study of siplizumab effects on memory and regulatory T cells. A word on this clone: What it binds is unknown.

Clones were read by immunoSEQ multiplex PCR, and TCRdb kept only the in-frame ones, dropping some. The data show roughly 100,000 clones, about 94% seen once. Whole-study findings and limits: Alloreactive sequences whose origin lay in unstimulated CD4+ memory cells were significantly reduced by siplizumab. Siplizumab cultures yielded proliferating Tregs whose suppressive function was not confirmed.

The CDR3 is 16 residues long. Trimming cost V 5 bases and J 7 bases, with 20 bases left between them. Germline CDR1 is SGHVS and CDR2 is FQNEAQ. The sample comprised Tregs sorted from blood. The chain links TRBV7-8 to TRBJ1-4, with D perhaps TRBD1 (6 bases). The source is a human donor in good health. This chain's CDR3 is CASSHTPPGGGEKLFF. The CDR3 DNA reads as TGTGCCAGCAGCCACACCCCTCCGGGAGGGGGTGAAAAACTGTTTTTT.